The clone carrying this T cell receptor beta chain was counted many times. The sample belongs to a study of identical twins. MiXCR was run by TCRdb on the 5' RACE reads, yielding one entry per CDR3 protein. The sample has approximately 620,000 distinct CDR3 sequences, over 8.5% seen once. The germline V and J ends were trimmed by 4 bases and 3 bases, with 16 bases remaining between them. Per germline, CDR1 MNHEY and CDR2 SVGAGI. CDR3 length: 16 amino acids. No donor was unhealthy or non-Caucasian. These data were likewise used in another study, on yellow fever vaccine responses in identical twins.

The sequence was collected from a woman younger than 35 in good health. The sequenced material came from PBMCs. V is TRBV6-5 and J is TRBJ1-5; D uncertain. The CDR3 spells CASSSFSSGPNQPQHF. CDR3 in DNA: TGTGCCAGCAGTTCTTTTTCCTCAGGACCCAATCAGCCCCAGCATTTT.